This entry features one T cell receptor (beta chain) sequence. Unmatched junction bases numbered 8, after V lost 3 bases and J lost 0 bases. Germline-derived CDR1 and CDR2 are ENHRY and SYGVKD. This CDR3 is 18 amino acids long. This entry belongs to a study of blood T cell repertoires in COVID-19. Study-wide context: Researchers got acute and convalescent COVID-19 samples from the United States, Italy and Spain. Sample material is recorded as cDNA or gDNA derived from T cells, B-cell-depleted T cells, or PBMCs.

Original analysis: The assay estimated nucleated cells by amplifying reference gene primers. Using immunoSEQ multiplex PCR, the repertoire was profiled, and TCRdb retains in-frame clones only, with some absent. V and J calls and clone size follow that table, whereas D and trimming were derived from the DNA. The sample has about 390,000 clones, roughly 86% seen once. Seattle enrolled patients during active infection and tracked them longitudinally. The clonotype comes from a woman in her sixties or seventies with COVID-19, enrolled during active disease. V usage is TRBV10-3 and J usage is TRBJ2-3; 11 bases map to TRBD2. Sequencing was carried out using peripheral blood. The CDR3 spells CAISDSQTSGASTDTQYF. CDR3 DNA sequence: TGTGCCATCAGTGACTCACAGACTAGCGGGGCTAGCACAGATACGCAGTATTTT.